These T cell receptor beta chains were read from a single sample in a study of blood T cell repertoires in COVID-19. Data came from immunoSEQ multiplex PCR; TCRdb stores just in-frame clones and leaves some out. Among some 300,000 clones, nearly 90% were seen once, and the ten largest hold around 9%. The source material was PBMCs or T cells enriched from blood (not recorded which). These TCRs come from a woman in her 30s who had recovered from COVID-19. CDR3s include the opening cysteine and the closing phenylalanine or tryptophan. Each record gives: clone size, J gene, V gene, D gene, CDR3 protein, CDR3 DNA. A D gene is named only where the DNA matches it firmly. A row's size may be missing; if present it is once, few, many or a size class.

NA	TRBJ2-7	TRBV5-6	TRBD1	CASSSARQGRTYEQYF	TGTGCCAGCAGCTCCGCCCGACAGGGAAGGACCTACGAGCAGTACTTC
NA	TRBJ2-7	TRBV28	TRBD2	CASTPTWGEGQQYF	TGTGCCAGCACCCCCACTTGGGGGGAGGGGCAGCAGTACTTC
NA	TRBJ2-3	TRBV30	TRBD2	CAWSGSYWTSGTDGTDTQYF	TGTGCCTGGAGTGGCAGTTACTGGACTAGCGGGACTGATGGCACAGATACGCAGTATTTT
NA	TRBJ1-5	TRBV6-5	TRBD1	CASSNGQGNQPQHF	TGTGCCAGCTCAAATGGACAGGGAAATCAGCCCCAGCATTTT
few	TRBJ1-5	TRBV19	TRBD1	CASSILNTGAQHF	TGTGCCAGTAGTATTTTGAACACAGGGGCCCAGCATTTT
NA	TRBJ1-1	TRBV28	NA	CASSFPGRETYFF	TGTGCCAGCAGTTTTCCCGGGAGAGAGACTTATTTCTTT
NA	TRBJ1-3	TRBV7-9	NA	CASSLLAGSGNTIYF	TGTGCCAGCAGCTTATTGGCAGGTAGTGGAAACACCATATATTTT
NA	TRBJ1-5	TRBV5-8	TRBD1	CASSFMTDRGRRRAGWPQHF	TGTGCCAGCAGCTTCATGACGGACAGGGGGAGGAGGAGGGCAGGTTGGCCCCAGCATTTT
NA	TRBJ2-1	TRBV5-1	NA	CASSPGSSYNEQFF	TGCGCCAGCAGCCCCGGGAGTTCCTACAATGAGCAGTTCTTC
NA	TRBJ2-7	TRBV6-5	TRBD1	CASSYSRQGANEQYF	TGTGCCAGCAGTTACTCCCGACAGGGGGCCAACGAGCAGTACTTC
NA	TRBJ1-5	TRBV27	NA	CASRLTGYNQPQHF	TGTGCCAGCAGACTAACAGGTTACAATCAGCCCCAGCATTTT
NA	TRBJ1-4	TRBV18	NA	CASSPGLDTTNEKLFF	TGTGCCAGCTCACCTGGCTTAGACACAACTAATGAAAAACTGTTTTTT
NA	TRBJ1-1	TRBV27	NA	CASSTDRNTEAFF	TGTGCCAGCAGTACCGACAGGAACACTGAAGCTTTCTTT
NA	TRBJ2-1	TRBV2	NA	CASSQSRAGYNEQFF	TGTGCCAGCAGTCAAAGTAGGGCGGGGTACAATGAGCAGTTCTTC
NA	TRBJ2-3	TRBV29-1	TRBD1	CSLTRGDTQYF	TGCAGCCTTACCAGGGGGGATACGCAGTATTTT
NA	TRBJ1-2	TRBV19	NA	CASSEGQFSYGYTF	TGTGCCAGTAGTGAAGGACAGTTTAGTTATGGCTACACCTTC
NA	TRBJ1-2	TRBV2	NA	CASTIDSPYGYTF	TGTGCCAGCACTATTGACAGCCCTTATGGCTACACCTTC
NA	TRBJ2-7	TRBV27	NA	CASSFRGTDTYEQYF	TGTGCCAGCAGTTTTCGCGGGACGGACACCTACGAGCAGTACTTC
NA	TRBJ1-1	TRBV5-1	NA	CASSLYQGGNTEAFF	TGCGCCAGCAGCTTGTACCAGGGCGGGAACACTGAAGCTTTCTTT
NA	TRBJ1-5	TRBV27	NA	CASSLQGLNQPQHF	TGTGCCAGCAGTTTACAGGGGCTCAATCAGCCCCAGCATTTT
NA	TRBJ2-7	TRBV6-1	NA	CASINRDPYEQYF	TGTGCCAGCATTAACAGGGACCCCTACGAGCAGTACTTC
NA	TRBJ2-7	TRBV12-3/TRBV12-4	NA	CASSSSSSYEQYF	TGTGCCAGCAGTTCGTCCAGCTCCTACGAGCAGTACTTC
NA	TRBJ2-5	TRBV24-1	TRBD1	CATGPGQGIETQYF	TGTGCCACGGGACCGGGACAGGGAATAGAGACCCAGTACTTC
few	TRBJ2-7	TRBV28	TRBD1	CASCPGQGESYEQYF	TGTGCCAGCTGCCCGGGACAGGGGGAAAGCTACGAGCAGTACTTC
NA	TRBJ2-1	TRBV9	NA	CASSVGASDNEQFF	TGTGCCAGCAGCGTAGGGGCTAGCGACAATGAGCAGTTCTTC
NA	TRBJ1-1	TRBV5-8	TRBD1	CASSSGTGGLTEAFF	TGTGCCAGCAGCTCCGGGACAGGGGGCTTAACTGAAGCTTTCTTT
NA	TRBJ1-5	TRBV12-3/TRBV12-4	TRBD1	CASSQGAWQPQHF	TGTGCCAGCAGTCAGGGGGCTTGGCAGCCCCAGCATTTT
NA	TRBJ1-1	TRBV7-3	NA	CASSLNSITEAFF	TGTGCCAGCAGCTTAAATAGTATCACTGAAGCTTTCTTT
NA	TRBJ1-2	TRBV4-3	NA	CASSQGRGGESVYGYTF	TGCGCCAGCAGCCAAGGCCGGGGTGGTGAGTCTGTCTATGGCTACACCTTC
NA	TRBJ2-4	TRBV5-4	NA	CASSDQGTRQNIQYF	TGTGCCAGCAGCGACCAGGGGACCCGACAAAACATTCAGTACTTC
once	TRBJ2-1	TRBV9	TRBD2	CASSVEREVYNEQFF	TGTGCCAGCAGCGTAGAGCGGGAGGTCTACAATGAGCAGTTCTTC
NA	TRBJ1-1	TRBV4-2	NA	CASSVAGLNTEAFF	TGTGCCAGCAGCGTTGCGGGGTTGAACACTGAAGCTTTCTTT
NA	TRBJ2-5	TRBV9	NA	CASSVGGGSQETQYF	TGTGCCAGCAGCGTAGGAGGCGGTAGTCAAGAGACCCAGTACTTC
NA	TRBJ2-5	TRBV6-5	NA	CASRSLVPQETQYF	TGTGCCAGCAGGAGCCTAGTTCCCCAAGAGACCCAGTACTTC
NA	TRBJ1-5	TRBV18	NA	CASSQARAGDQPQHF	TGTGCCAGCTCACAAGCCAGGGCAGGCGATCAGCCCCAGCATTTT
NA	TRBJ2-1	TRBV5-4	TRBD2	CASRYSGTRNNEQFF	TGTGCCAGCAGATATTCCGGGACTAGGAACAATGAGCAGTTCTTC
NA	TRBJ1-5	TRBV28	NA	CASSSPIRQPQHF	TGTGCCAGCAGTTCCCCAATCCGGCAGCCCCAGCATTTT
NA	TRBJ1-3	TRBV7-8	NA	CASSLEAGNSGNTIYF	TGTGCCAGCAGCTTAGAGGCAGGGAACTCTGGAAACACCATATATTTT
NA	TRBJ1-1	TRBV7-9	TRBD1	CASTKTGVNTEAFF	TGTGCCAGCACCAAAACAGGGGTTAACACTGAAGCTTTCTTT
NA	TRBJ2-7	TRBV6-5	TRBD2	CASEGLAPGDEQYF	TGTGCCAGCGAGGGACTAGCGCCAGGGGACGAGCAGTACTTC
NA	TRBJ1-2	TRBV6-2/TRBV6-3	NA	CASSYSTGGGYGYTF	TGTGCCAGCAGTTACTCAACGGGCGGAGGCTATGGCTACACCTTC